Below, 2 T cell receptor beta chains from the same sample are listed, as sequenced in a study of shared clonotypes between healthy human individuals. Profiling relied on immunoSEQ multiplex PCR, and the TCRdb table lists in-frame clones only, not all of them. In the table there are 2 million to 2.5 million clones, 90% to 95% of which are singletons. Sequenced sample: naive CD4+ T cells from PBMCs. The subset was: CD45RA+ positively selected. These receptors originate from a man aged 18 to 30 in good health. Some clones in this sample may be carry-over from other donors' samples.

This chain uses TRBV5-1 with TRBJ1-1; TRBD1 is a possible D gene (5 bases). This CDR3 has 16 amino acids. The V end lost 4 bases, the J end lost 8 bases, and 24 bases lay between the germline ends. Germline V gives CDR1 SGHRS, CDR2 YFSETQ. In DNA form, the CDR3 reads TGCGCCAGCAGCGACGATCCGGGACGGCTGGTGCAGGAAGCTTTCTTT. It is translated as CASSDDPGRLVQEAFF.

The chain combines TRBV29-1 with TRBJ1-1, with D unclear. Germline values: CDR1 SQVTM, CDR2 ANQGSEA. CDR3 size: 13 residues. Trimming left V 6 bases short and J 1 base short, with 12 bases between. CDR3 region: CSVRHGGNTEAFF. The DNA for the CDR3 is TGCAGCGTCCGTCATGGAGGGAACACTGAAGCTTTCTTT.